The 32 T cell receptor beta chains in this list originate from one sample, sequenced in a study of T cell responses to AZD1222 COVID-19 vaccine. Clones were sequenced by immunoSEQ multiplex PCR, and TCRdb holds only the in-frame ones, with some missing. Of about 96,000 clones in the sample, around 87% were seen once. The sample in question was peripheral blood, obtained on day 0 of AZD1222 vaccination. These receptors came from an adult in good health.

A single count supports this clone. The J gene is TRBJ1-5, the V gene TRBV6-1; D not certain. CDR1 MNHNS and CDR2 SASEGT come from the germline V gene. This CDR3 has 13 residues. V lost 1 base and J lost 9, with 10 bases in between. The CDR3 DNA is TGTGCCAGCAGTGAAGGGCCCGGTCCGCCCCAGCATTTT. Translating gives CASSEGPGPPQHF.

The chain is built from TRBV7-9 and TRBJ2-7, with D unclear. Germline V gene data show CDR1 as SEHNR and CDR2 as FQNEAQ (reference sequence). The V end was cut by 6 bases, the J end by 3 bases, with 15 bases between. This CDR3 has 14 residues. CDR3 loop: CASSTLESYYEQYF. CDR3 nucleotide sequence: TGTGCCAGCAGTACCCTCGAGTCTTACTACGAGCAGTACTTC.

The chain combines TRBV4-3 with TRBJ2-1; D not resolved. Germline V gene lookup returns CDR1 LGHNA and CDR2 YSLEER. V lost 1 base, J lost 6 bases, and 10 bases lay in between. CDR3 length: 14 amino acids. The DNA for the CDR3 is TGCGCCAGCAGCCAAGCTTGGGTAGGCAATGAGCAGTTCTTC. Residues: CASSQAWVGNEQFF.

The rearrangement uses TRBV10-3 and TRBJ2-7, with a tentative D call TRBD1 (5 bases). There are 14 residues in the CDR3. Per the germline V gene, CDR1 is ENHRY and CDR2 is SYGVKD. V gave up 7 bases and J gave up 3 bases, with 16 bases separating them. The CDR3 sequence is CAIKLGQGFYEQYF. The CDR3 coding sequence is TGTGCCATCAAATTAGGGCAGGGTTTCTACGAGCAGTACTTC.

The gene calls are TRBV15 and TRBJ2-3; 8 bases agree with TRBD2. Trimming cost V 3 bases and J 4 bases; bases outside gene matches: 6. This CDR3 comprises 15 residues. The germline V gene has CDR1 LNHNV and CDR2 YYDKDF (reference sequence). CDR3 amino acids: CATSSFTGGPDTQYF. The DNA of the CDR3 is TGTGCCACCAGCAGTTTTACGGGAGGGCCAGATACGCAGTATTTT.

The chain has TRBV28 and TRBJ2-7; the match to TRBD1 covers 7 bases. Germline V lookup: CDR1 MDHEN, CDR2 SYDVKM. This CDR3 has 14 amino acids. V dropped 5 bases and J dropped 4; count of bases not matched to a gene: 8. The CDR3 nucleotides are TGTGCCAGCAGTCGGTCGGGACAGCAATACGAGCAGTACTTC. Translating it yields CASSRSGQQYEQYF.

The chain employs TRBV3-1 (or the pseudogene TRBV3-2) and TRBJ2-7; TRBD2 is a possible D gene (5 bases). V lost 5 bases to trimming and J lost 0 bases, with 8 bases between them. CDR3 size: 13 residues. The germline CDR1 and CDR2 sequences are LGHDT and YNNKEL (reference sequence). The CDR3 region has the DNA TGTGCCAGCAGCGCCCGGGACTCCTACGAGCAGTACTTC. It codes for CASSARDSYEQYF.

A word on this clone: Germline is not matched at one junction end, which may reflect a read error. V usage is TRBV7-9 and J usage is TRBJ1-1, with TRBD1 matching over 8 bases. The CDR3 covers 12 residues. Germline CDR1 and CDR2: SEHNR and FQNEAQ (reference sequence). The CDR3 sequence: CASSLEIGQGTF. The CDR3 DNA reads as TGTGCCAGCAGCTTAGAGATCGGACAGGGAACGTTT.

By sample share, this clone is large. The chain couples TRBV24-1 to TRBJ2-2; 9 bases fit TRBD1. This CDR3 is 14 amino acids long. V trimming: 5 bases; J trimming: 3 bases; junction bases outside the gene matches: 0. CDR1 is KGHDR and CDR2 is SFDVKD in the germline V gene. The CDR3 sequence: CATSGQGDTGELFF. DNA of the CDR3: TGTGCCACCAGTGGACAGGGGGACACCGGGGAGCTGTTTTTT.

The J gene is TRBJ2-2, the V gene TRBV5-1, with TRBD2 matching over 10 bases. Germline V lookup: CDR1 SGHRS, CDR2 YFSETQ. The CDR3 consists of 20 residues. With V trimmed by 0 bases and J by 0 bases, 11 bases remained unmatched. The CDR3 reads CASSLARASGGLSNTGELFF. As DNA, the CDR3 is TGCGCCAGCAGCTTGGCCAGGGCTAGCGGGGGACTATCGAACACCGGGGAGCTGTTTTTT. The full variable domain, with the rest looked up from reference TRBV5-1 and TRBJ2-2, is KAGVTQTPRYLIKTRGQQVTLSCSPISGHRSVSWYQQTPGQGLQFLFEYFSETQRNKGNFPGRFSGRQFSNSRSEMNVSTLELGDSALYLCASSLARASGGLSNTGELFFGEGSRLTVL.

In nucleotides, the CDR3 is TGTGCCAGCAGCTTTACAGGGACTAGCGGGATAAATGAGCAGTTCTTC. Its translation: CASSFTGTSGINEQFF. This chain uses TRBV5-5 with TRBJ2-1, with 13 bases matching TRBD2. The CDR3 is 16 residues long. CDR1 SGHKS and CDR2 YYEKEE come from the germline V gene (reference sequence). Trimming removed 2 bases from V and 7 bases from J; junction bases left unmatched: 6.

The J gene is TRBJ1-3, the V gene TRBV4-1; D not resolved. The CDR3 runs to 15 residues. CDR1 and CDR2 from the germline V gene are MGHRA and YSYEKL. V was trimmed by 1 base and J by 3 bases, leaving 10 bases between them. Written as DNA, the CDR3 is TGCGCCAGCAGCCAAGCTTCAGGTAATGGAAACACCATATATTTT. This translates into CASSQASGNGNTIYF.

The V call is TRBV7-9, the J call TRBJ1-1, with D maybe TRBD1 (5 bases). Germline lookup yields CDR1 SEHNR and CDR2 FQNEAQ (reference sequence). This CDR3 has 14 amino acids. V lost 5 bases to trimming and J lost 10 bases, with 20 bases between them. CDR3 nucleotides: TGTGCCAGCAGCGCAGGGACGGACCAGGCAGTAGCTTTCTTT. Protein sequence: CASSAGTDQAVAFF.

This sequence joins TRBV7-2 and TRBJ1-2; maybe TRBD1 (5 bases). V was trimmed by 1 base and J by 10 bases, leaving 16 bases between them. CDR1 is SGHTA, CDR2 FQGNSA, per germline. The CDR3 spans 14 residues. The CDR3 loop is CASSLVLTASVYTF. CDR3 nucleotide sequence: TGTGCCAGCAGCTTAGTATTGACAGCATCCGTCTACACCTTC.

The rearrangement links TRBV25-1 to TRBJ2-3; TRBD2 matches at 9 bases. The germline V gene has CDR1 MGHDK and CDR2 SYGVNS. Germline trimming cut 2 bases from V and 0 bases from J; bases unmatched to any gene: 6. The CDR3 covers 17 residues. The CDR3 is CASSESASGTSTDTQYF. Here the CDR3 DNA reads TGTGCCAGCAGTGAAAGTGCTAGCGGGACTAGCACAGATACGCAGTATTTT.

The CDR3, as DNA: TGTGCCAGCAGCCGATTGGACTCACAAGAGACCCAGTACTTC. It yields the protein CASSRLDSQETQYF. The chain has TRBV14 and TRBJ2-5, with D possibly TRBD2 on 5 matching bases. The V end was cut by 4 bases, the J end by 2 bases, with 11 bases between. CDR1 is SGHDN and CDR2 is FVKESK in the germline V gene. The CDR3 is 14 residues long. Based on the CDR3 plus reference TRBV14 and TRBJ2-5, the full variable domain is EAGVTQFPSHSVIEKGQTVTLRCDPISGHDNLYWYRRVMGKEIKFLLHFVKESKQDESGMPNNRFLAERTGGTYSTLKVQPAELEDSGVYFCASSRLDSQETQYFGPGTRLLVL.

The chain carries TRBV20-1 and TRBJ2-5; 8 bases are a match to TRBD1. The V segment lost 6 bases and the J segment 4 bases; nucleotides outside the gene matches: 1. The CDR3 covers 11 residues. Germline loops: CDR1 DFQATT, CDR2 SNEGSKA (reference sequence). The CDR3 region has the DNA TGCAGTGCGACAGGGGCAGAGACCCAGTACTTC. Translation: CSATGAETQYF.

V usage is TRBV6-6 and J usage is TRBJ1-2; D not resolved. This CDR3 is built from 15 residues. The ends were cut back, 0 bases at V and 3 bases at J, with 11 bases in the middle. The germline gives CDR1 MNHNY, CDR2 SVGAGI (reference sequence). The CDR3 nucleotides read TGTGCCAGCAGTTACTCTGGAAGGATTGACTATGGCTACACCTTC. It specifies CASSYSGRIDYGYTF.

The V and J genes are TRBV5-1 and TRBJ2-4; weak D call: TRBD2 (6 bases). CDR3 length: 15 residues. Germline lookup yields CDR1 SGHRS and CDR2 YFSETQ. Between the trimmed V and J ends, which lost 1 base and 11 bases, there was a span of 19 bases. The CDR3 spells CASSLLPQGAGFQYF. CDR3 DNA sequence: TGCGCCAGCAGCTTGCTGCCTCAGGGAGCGGGCTTTCAGTACTTC.

V and J are TRBV2 and TRBJ1-2; TRBD1 matches at 8 bases. Germline CDR1 and CDR2: SNHLY and FYNNEI. V shed 6 bases and J 0 bases; nucleotides not matched to a gene: 3. CDR3 length: 14 residues. The CDR3: CASRGTGANYGYTF. In nucleotides, the CDR3 is TGTGCCAGCAGAGGGACAGGAGCTAACTATGGCTACACCTTC.

The chain combines TRBV5-1 with TRBJ2-3; 7 bases are shared with TRBD2. Germline V gene lookup returns CDR1 SGHRS and CDR2 YFSETQ. J was trimmed by 2 bases and V by 4 bases; bases with no gene match: 4. CDR3 length: 14 amino acids. CDR3 region: CASSPGGYTDTQYF. CDR3 DNA sequence: TGCGCCAGCAGCCCCGGGGGGTACACAGATACGCAGTATTTT.

The genes are TRBV15 and TRBJ1-5, with 9 bases that match TRBD1. CDR1 is LNHNV and CDR2 is YYDKDF in the germline V gene (reference sequence). V was clipped by 0 bases and J by 8 bases; unmatched bases: 14. The CDR3 sequence is 18 residues long. The CDR3 DNA reads as TGTGCCACCAGCAGAGAATGGGGGACAGGGAGCCGGTTGAAGCCCCAGCATTTT. Its translation is CATSREWGTGSRLKPQHF.

The rearrangement links TRBV29-1 to TRBJ2-5; 11 bases agree with TRBD1. With V trimmed by 6 bases and J by 5 bases, 5 bases remained unmatched. The CDR3 extends over 13 amino acids. CDR1 and CDR2 (germline): SQVTM, ANQGSEA. The CDR3 bases are TGCAGCGTCCGGGACAGGGGGACGGAGACCCAGTACTTC. It is translated as CSVRDRGTETQYF.

The chain has TRBV5-6 and TRBJ1-2; perhaps TRBD1 as D (6 bases). CDR1 is SGHDT, CDR2 YYEEEE, per germline. The CDR3 runs to 17 residues. Trimming removed 1 base from V and 4 bases from J, with 20 bases in between. CDR3 sequence reads: CASSLPPAGATTYGYTF. The CDR3 DNA reads TGTGCCAGCAGCTTGCCCCCCGCAGGGGCGACTACCTATGGCTACACCTTC.

The V gene is TRBV27, the J gene TRBJ1-2; 7 bases line up with TRBD1. There are 15 residues in the CDR3. The germline V gene has CDR1 MNHEY and CDR2 SMNVEV (reference sequence). J lost 5 bases, V lost 0 bases, and 6 bases had no gene match. The CDR3 reads CASSLSDRSSYGYTF. The CDR3 DNA reads as TGTGCCAGCAGTTTATCGGACAGGTCCTCTTATGGCTACACCTTC.

This clone turned up a few times. The chain recombines TRBV7-9 with TRBJ1-5; D may be TRBD1 (6 bases). Trimming left V 0 bases short and J 0 bases short, with 18 bases between. The CDR3 length is 19 residues. Germline V gene lookup returns CDR1 SEHNR and CDR2 FQNEAQ (reference sequence). The CDR3: CASSLAPPGQTYSNQPQHF. CDR3 coding DNA: TGTGCCAGCAGCTTAGCTCCGCCGGGACAAACGTATAGCAATCAGCCCCAGCATTTT.

This chain uses TRBV4-2 with TRBJ1-2; D may be TRBD1 (5 bases). Trimming left V 1 base short and J 6 bases short, with 15 bases between. In germline, CDR1 is LGHNA, CDR2 YNFKEQ. The CDR3 runs to 15 residues. The CDR3 DNA sequence: TGTGCCAGCAGCCAAGGTCAAGCAGGGACTAATGGCTACACCTTC. This codes for CASSQGQAGTNGYTF.

The V call is TRBV30, the J call TRBJ2-7; TRBD2 matches 8 bases. With V trimmed by 1 base and J by 1 base, 0 bases remained unmatched. Germline V gives CDR1 GTSNPN, CDR2 SVGIG (reference sequence). The CDR3 runs 13 residues. The CDR3 coding sequence is TGTGCCTGGAGTGCGGGGGGGTCCTACGAGCAGTACTTC. Protein sequence: CAWSAGGSYEQYF.

The rearrangement joins TRBV30 to TRBJ2-3; D is unresolved. From germline, CDR1 is GTSNPN and CDR2 SVGIG (reference sequence). V was cut by 3 bases and J by 4 bases, with 5 bases left in between. The length of the CDR3 is 11 residues. CDR3 protein: CAWRASDTQYF. CDR3 DNA sequence: TGTGCCTGGAGGGCCTCAGATACGCAGTATTTT.

The chain uses TRBV7-9 and TRBJ2-5; D gene ambiguous. Germline V gene lookup returns CDR1 SEHNR and CDR2 FQNEAQ (reference sequence). Deletions cut 4 bases from V and 4 bases from J, with 10 bases between. The CDR3 is 13 residues long. CDR3: CASSYPRPETQYF. CDR3 in DNA: TGTGCCAGCAGCTACCCTAGACCAGAGACCCAGTACTTC.

The CDR3: CNTGTSGIQYF. CDR3 bases: TGCAACACCGGGACTAGCGGTATTCAGTACTTC. The V call is TRBV20-1, the J call TRBJ2-4; TRBD2 matches 11 bases. There are 11 residues in the CDR3. The germline gives CDR1 DFQATT, CDR2 SNEGSKA (reference sequence).

The V and J genes are TRBV3-1 (or the pseudogene TRBV3-2) and TRBJ2-4; the D gene is possibly TRBD1 (6 bases). V was cut by 0 bases and J by 1 base, with 13 bases left in between. The CDR3 extends over 17 amino acids. CDR1 LGHDT and CDR2 YNNKEL come from the germline V gene (reference sequence). This chain's CDR3 is CASSQDPNQGAKNIQYF. CDR3 nucleotide sequence: TGTGCCAGCAGCCAAGACCCAAACCAGGGGGCCAAAAACATTCAGTACTTC.